Presented here are 12 T cell receptor beta chains from one specimen sequenced in a study of cytomegalovirus exposure and HLA in healthy donors. Vbeta (60) and Jbeta (13) primers were used in the PCR. The table came from immunoSEQ multiplex PCR; TCRdb's copy has only in-frame clones and leaves some out. The repertoire has 100,000 to 150,000 clones, roughly 85% of them found once; the top ten carry 15% to 20%. The specimen was PBMCs. Every receptor here comes from a man younger than 30 in good health and CMV-seropositive.

V gene TRBV30 combines with J gene TRBJ1-1; TRBD1 matches at 9 bases. Germline loops: CDR1 GTSNPN, CDR2 SVGIG (reference sequence). This CDR3 is built from 15 residues. The V and J ends lost 2 bases and 5 bases, in that order; junction bases with no gene match: 9. CDR3 residues: CAWSLQDRGVTEAFF. CDR3 coding DNA: TGTGCCTGGAGTCTTCAAGACAGGGGGGTAACTGAAGCTTTCTTT.

This clone has more than one count but fewer than ten. This chain links TRBV6-5 with TRBJ2-5; weak D call: TRBD2 (6 bases). Germline V CDR1 and CDR2: MNHEY, SVGAGI. The CDR3 length is 15 residues. V was clipped by 6 bases and J by 0 bases, with 14 bases between them. CDR3 DNA: TGTGCCAGCAGCCTTTGGGCGGGGAACCAAGAGACCCAGTACTTC. Translation gives CASSLWAGNQETQYF.

The rearrangement links TRBV5-1 to TRBJ2-7, with 10 bases fitting TRBD1. This CDR3 region has 16 residues. V lost 2 bases to trimming and J lost 6 bases; unmatched junction nucleotides: 11. CDR1 is SGHRS and CDR2 is YFSETQ in the germline V gene. As DNA, the CDR3 is TGCGCCAGCAGCTTTGGCTCAGGGACAGGGGCGGTCGAGCAGTACTTC. This gives the protein CASSFGSGTGAVEQYF.

This clone has a handful of counts. The chain has TRBV7-8 and TRBJ1-5; TRBD1 is a possible D gene (6 bases). Germline lookup yields CDR1 SGHVS and CDR2 FQNEAQ. The CDR3 sequence is 17 residues long. V was trimmed by 5 bases and J by 4 bases, leaving 21 bases between them. The CDR3 reads CASSSEPGEFSNQPQHF. In nucleotides, the CDR3 is TGTGCCAGCAGCAGTGAACCAGGGGAGTTTTCAAATCAGCCCCAGCATTTT.

This CDR3 is CASRKPGQTSYEQYF. The DNA of the CDR3 is TGTGCCAGCAGGAAGCCGGGACAGACTTCCTACGAGCAGTACTTC. The chain carries TRBV11-2 and TRBJ2-7, with 7 bases fitting TRBD1. Losses at the gene ends were 6 bases for V and 1 base for J; bases not matched to a gene: 9. Germline CDR1 is SGHAT and CDR2 is FQNNGV. The CDR3 sequence is 15 residues long.

The gene calls are TRBV27 and TRBJ2-3, with D tentatively TRBD2 (5 bases). The CDR3 runs to 18 residues. Germline CDR1 MNHEY, CDR2 SMNVEV (reference sequence). V was shortened by 1 base and J by 1 base, with 18 bases between the two germline ends. The CDR3: CASSLWVSPGSGTDTQYF. CDR3 bases: TGTGCCAGCAGTTTATGGGTGTCCCCGGGATCTGGCACAGATACGCAGTATTTT.

This clone was detected once. The rearrangement links TRBV4-2 to TRBJ2-5, with 16 bases identical to TRBD2. The CDR3 length is 17 residues. V lost 5 bases and J lost 5; bases outside the gene matches: 8. Germline CDR1 and CDR2: LGHNA and YNFKEQ. CDR3 loop: CASSSGTSGGASETQYF. CDR3 DNA sequence: TGTGCCAGCAGCTCCGGGACTAGCGGGGGGGCGAGTGAGACCCAGTACTTC.

V is TRBV6-5 and J is TRBJ1-2; D is perhaps TRBD1 (5 bases). The CDR3 totals 13 residues. Per germline, CDR1 MNHEY and CDR2 SVGAGI. V was pared by 0 bases and J by 6 bases, with 8 bases between. The CDR3: CASSYSQVDGYTF. In DNA, the CDR3 is TGTGCCAGCAGTTACTCACAGGTCGATGGCTACACCTTC.

This chain connects TRBV16 to TRBJ1-2, with D maybe TRBD1 (6 bases). This CDR3 is built from 12 residues. Trimming cost V 4 bases and J 7 bases, with 10 bases left between them. CDR1 and CDR2 (germline): KGHSY, FQNENV. Written as DNA, the CDR3 is TGTGCCAGCAGCCTTCGACAGGTTGGCTACACCTTC. It yields the protein CASSLRQVGYTF.

The J gene is TRBJ2-5, the V gene TRBV25-1; 8 bases are shared with TRBD2. The CDR3 consists of 15 residues. V gave up 3 bases and J gave up 1 base; unmatched junction bases: 4. Per germline, CDR1 MGHDK and CDR2 SYGVNS. CDR3 amino acids: CASSDQGLGQETQYF. CDR3 nucleotide sequence: TGTGCCAGCAGTGACCAGGGACTAGGCCAAGAGACCCAGTACTTC. Supplemented by reference TRBV25-1 and TRBJ2-5, the full variable domain reads EADIYQTPRYLVIGTGKKITLECSQTMGHDKMYWYQQDPGMELHLIHYSYGVNSTEKGDLSSESTVSRIRTEHFPLTLESARPSHTSQYLCASSDQGLGQETQYFGPGTRLLVL.

The chain carries TRBV18 and TRBJ2-2, with TRBD2 identical over 11 bases. V shed 1 base, J shed 2 bases, and the junction held 3 bases outside the gene matches. The CDR3 covers 17 residues. The germline gives CDR1 KGHSH, CDR2 LQKENI. Written as DNA, the CDR3 is TGTGCCAGCTCACCACGGCTAGCGGGGGGAAACACCGGGGAGCTGTTTTTT. The encoded protein is CASSPRLAGGNTGELFF. Looking up the rest from reference TRBV18 and TRBJ2-2 gives the full variable domain: NAGVMQNPRHLVRRRGQEARLRCSPMKGHSHVYWYRQLPEEGLKFMVYLQKENIIDESGMPKERFSAEFPKEGPSILRIQQVVRGDSAAYFCASSPRLAGGNTGELFFGEGSRLTVL.

The chain has TRBV6-1 and TRBJ1-2; 9 nucleotides line up with TRBD1. Germline lookup yields CDR1 MNHNS and CDR2 SASEGT. The CDR3 is 15 residues long. With V trimmed by 1 base and J by 5 bases, 5 bases remained unmatched. The CDR3: CASSEVTGGRYGYTF. The CDR3 DNA reads as TGTGCCAGCAGTGAAGTCACAGGGGGCAGGTATGGCTACACCTTC.